The following is a TCR beta chain sequence with its context. Its cognate antigen is unknown. This entry belongs to a study of cytotoxic CD8 clonotypes in ibrutinib-treated CLL. Overall study context: Mean values per sample were around 250,000 productive templates and tens of thousands of productive rearrangements. Study-level points and caveats: Few clonotypes were public, and these shrank or held steady under treatment. Clonality was higher at baseline than in age-matched healthy donors and tracked circulating CD8+ T-cell counts.

Trimming took off 6 bases at V and 2 bases at J, with 11 bases between the two ends. CDR3 length: 14 amino acids. CDR1 and CDR2 from the germline V gene are MNHNY and SVGAGI (reference sequence). The method was immunoSEQ multiplex PCR; TCRdb's version includes in-frame clones alone and lacks a portion of them. Among some 140,000 clones listed, around 84% were seen once. With cryopreserved PBMCs as the source, 1.5 to 2.5 micrograms of genomic DNA went to TCR beta libraries. The J gene is TRBJ1-5, the V gene TRBV6-6; D not certain. This material consisted of PBMCs, taken after 24 months of ibrutinib treatment. This TCR was recovered from a human donor with chronic lymphocytic leukemia. The CDR3 here is CASSRVRGNQPQHF. The CDR3 DNA reads as TGTGCCAGCAGCCGGGTCCGAGGCAATCAGCCCCAGCATTTT.